These 6 T cell receptor beta chains came from one sample sequenced in a study of cytomegalovirus exposure and HLA in healthy donors. The PCR made use of 60 Vbeta and 13 Jbeta primers. Sequencing used immunoSEQ multiplex PCR; TCRdb keeps in-frame clones, though not all of them. The sample shows about 140,000 clones, 70% to 80% of them seen only once. Sequenced: PBMCs. The source is a young man in good health and CMV-seronegative.

The genes are TRBV19 and TRBJ1-1, with a tentative D call TRBD1 (5 bases). V lost 4 bases to trimming and J lost 5 bases, with 11 bases between them. The germline CDR1 and CDR2 sequences are LNHDA and SQIVND (reference sequence). The CDR3 length is 13 residues. CDR3 sequence: CASSTAGGTEAFF. The CDR3 bases are TGTGCCAGTAGTACCGCCGGGGGTACTGAAGCTTTCTTT.

This chain connects TRBV15 to TRBJ2-3, with TRBD1 matching 9 bases. This CDR3 is built from 14 residues. Looked up from germline, CDR1 is LNHNV and CDR2 is YYDKDF (reference sequence). The V and J ends lost 7 bases and 6 bases, in that order; junction bases with no gene match: 8. The CDR3 DNA reads TGTGCCACCACCCCGGGACAGGGTCCCGATACGCAGTATTTT. Protein product: CATTPGQGPDTQYF.

The rearrangement uses TRBV27 and TRBJ2-7; D remains unclear. The V and J ends lost 5 bases and 0 bases respectively, with 8 bases between them. This CDR3 has 13 residues. Per the germline V gene, CDR1 is MNHEY and CDR2 is SMNVEV (reference sequence). CDR3 residues: CASSRRNSYEQYF. The CDR3 DNA reads TGTGCCAGCAGTAGGAGAAACTCCTACGAGCAGTACTTC.

The chain has TRBV9 and TRBJ2-2; a weak D match, TRBD1 (6 bases). V shed 4 bases and J shed 0 bases, with 10 bases lying between them. Germline-derived CDR1 and CDR2 are SGDLS and YYNGEE. The CDR3 sequence is 15 residues long. The DNA of the CDR3 is TGTGCCAGCAGCCAGGGGTCCTCGAACACCGGGGAGCTGTTTTTT. Its protein product is CASSQGSSNTGELFF.

The chain employs TRBV6-6 and TRBJ1-2; 8 bases match TRBD1. Germline CDR1 MNHNY, CDR2 SVGAGI (reference sequence). This CDR3 is 12 amino acids long. V was clipped by 5 bases and J by 7 bases; unmatched bases: 3. The CDR3 nucleotides are TGTGCCAGCAGTCAGGACAGGGTTGGCTACACCTTC. This translates into CASSQDRVGYTF.

V usage is TRBV7-8 and J usage is TRBJ2-5, with TRBD2 matching 10 bases. Unmatched junction bases numbered 1, after V lost 1 base and J lost 5 bases. Per the germline V gene, CDR1 is SGHVS and CDR2 is FQNEAQ. The CDR3 runs to 14 residues. The CDR3 region is CASSLDSGRETQYF. The CDR3 DNA reads as TGTGCCAGCAGCTTAGATAGCGGGAGGGAGACCCAGTACTTC.